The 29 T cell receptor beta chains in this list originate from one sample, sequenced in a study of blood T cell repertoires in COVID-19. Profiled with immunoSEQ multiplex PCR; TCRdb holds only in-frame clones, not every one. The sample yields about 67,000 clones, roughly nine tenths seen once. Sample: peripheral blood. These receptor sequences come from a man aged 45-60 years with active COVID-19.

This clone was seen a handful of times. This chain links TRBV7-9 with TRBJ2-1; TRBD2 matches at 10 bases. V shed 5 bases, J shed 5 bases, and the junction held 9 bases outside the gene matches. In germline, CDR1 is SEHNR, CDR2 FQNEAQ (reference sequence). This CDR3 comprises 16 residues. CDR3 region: CASSAVTSGRNNEQFF. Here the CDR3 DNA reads TGTGCCAGCAGCGCCGTGACTAGCGGGCGAAACAATGAGCAGTTCTTC.

CDR3 loop: CASSPERGRSDTQYF. As DNA, the CDR3 is TGCGCCAGCAGCCCCGAGCGGGGAAGGTCAGATACGCAGTATTTT. The chain is built from TRBV5-1 and TRBJ2-3, with 7 bases that match TRBD2. V was clipped by 4 bases and J by 4 bases; unmatched bases: 9. CDR1 and CDR2 (germline): SGHRS, YFSETQ. The CDR3 is 15 residues long.

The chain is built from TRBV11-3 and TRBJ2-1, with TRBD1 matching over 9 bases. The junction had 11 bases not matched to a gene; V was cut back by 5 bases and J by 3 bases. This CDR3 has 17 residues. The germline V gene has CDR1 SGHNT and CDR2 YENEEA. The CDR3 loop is CASSRGVGDRVYNEQFF. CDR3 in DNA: TGTGCCAGCAGCCGGGGGGTTGGGGACAGGGTCTACAATGAGCAGTTCTTC.

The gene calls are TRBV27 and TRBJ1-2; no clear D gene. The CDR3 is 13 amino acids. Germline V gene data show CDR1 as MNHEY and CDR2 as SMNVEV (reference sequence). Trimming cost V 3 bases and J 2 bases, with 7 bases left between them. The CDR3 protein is CASSFDGNYGYTF. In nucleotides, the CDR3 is TGTGCCAGCAGTTTCGACGGGAACTATGGCTACACCTTC.

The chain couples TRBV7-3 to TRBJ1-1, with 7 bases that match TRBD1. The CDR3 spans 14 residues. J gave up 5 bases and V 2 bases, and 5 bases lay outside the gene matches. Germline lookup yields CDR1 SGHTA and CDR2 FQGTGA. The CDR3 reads CASSLGPGGTEAFF. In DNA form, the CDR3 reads TGTGCCAGCAGCTTAGGCCCAGGGGGGACTGAAGCTTTCTTT.

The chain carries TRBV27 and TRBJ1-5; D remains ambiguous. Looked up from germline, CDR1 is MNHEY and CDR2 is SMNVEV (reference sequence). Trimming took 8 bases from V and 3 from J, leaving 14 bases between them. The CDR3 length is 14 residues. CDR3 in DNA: TGTGCCAGCCTCGAGAGGTTGTACAATCAGCCCCAGCATTTT. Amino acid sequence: CASLERLYNQPQHF.

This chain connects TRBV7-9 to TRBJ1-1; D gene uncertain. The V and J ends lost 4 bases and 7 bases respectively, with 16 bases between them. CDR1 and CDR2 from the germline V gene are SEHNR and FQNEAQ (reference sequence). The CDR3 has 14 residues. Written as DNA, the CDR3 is TGTGCCAGCAGCTCATCCTTCTCGGGGAATGAAGCTTTCTTT. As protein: CASSSSFSGNEAFF.

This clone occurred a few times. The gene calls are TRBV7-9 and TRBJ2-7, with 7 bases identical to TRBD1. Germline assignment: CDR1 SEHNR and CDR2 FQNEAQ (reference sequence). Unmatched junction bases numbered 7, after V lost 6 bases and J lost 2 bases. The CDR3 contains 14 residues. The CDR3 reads CASRPGDRTYEQYF. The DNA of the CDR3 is TGTGCCAGCAGACCTGGGGACAGAACCTACGAGCAGTACTTC.

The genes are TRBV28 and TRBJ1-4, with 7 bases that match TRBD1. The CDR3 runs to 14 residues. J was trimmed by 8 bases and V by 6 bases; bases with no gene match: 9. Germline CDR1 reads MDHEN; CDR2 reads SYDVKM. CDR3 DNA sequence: TGTGCCAGCAGCAGTACAGGGGTAAGAGAAAAACTGTTTTTT. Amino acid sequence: CASSSTGVREKLFF. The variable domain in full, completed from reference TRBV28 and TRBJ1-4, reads DVKVTQSSRYLVKRTGEKVFLECVQDMDHENMFWYRQDPGLGLRLIYFSYDVKMKEKGDIPEGYSVSREKKERFSLILESASTNQTSMYLCASSSTGVREKLFFGSGTQLSVL.

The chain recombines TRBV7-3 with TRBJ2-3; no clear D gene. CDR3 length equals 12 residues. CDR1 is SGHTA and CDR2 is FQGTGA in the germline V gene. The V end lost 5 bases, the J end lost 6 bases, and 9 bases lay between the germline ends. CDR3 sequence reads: CASSPNADTQYF. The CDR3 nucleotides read TGTGCCAGCAGCCCTAACGCCGATACGCAGTATTTT.

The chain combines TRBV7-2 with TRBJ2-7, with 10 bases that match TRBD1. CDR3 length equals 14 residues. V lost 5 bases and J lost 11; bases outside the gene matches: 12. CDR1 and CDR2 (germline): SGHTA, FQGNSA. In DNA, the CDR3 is TGTGCCAGCAGCCGGGACAGGGGTTATGATTATGAGTACTTC. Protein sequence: CASSRDRGYDYEYF.

The CDR3 reads CATSVAGDRNEQFF. CDR3 coding DNA: TGTGCCACCAGTGTAGCGGGGGATAGGAATGAGCAGTTCTTC. The gene calls are TRBV24-1 and TRBJ2-1; 9 nucleotides line up with TRBD2. This CDR3 contains 14 residues. V shed 5 bases, J shed 7 bases, and the junction held 5 bases outside the gene matches. CDR1 and CDR2 from the germline V gene are KGHDR and SFDVKD.

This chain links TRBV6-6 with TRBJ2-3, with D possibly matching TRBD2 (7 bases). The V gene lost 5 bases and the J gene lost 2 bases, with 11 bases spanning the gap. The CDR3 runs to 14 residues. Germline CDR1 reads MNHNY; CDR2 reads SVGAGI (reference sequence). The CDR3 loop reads CASSRGALTDTQYF. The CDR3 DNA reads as TGTGCCAGCAGTCGGGGGGCCCTCACAGATACGCAGTATTTT.

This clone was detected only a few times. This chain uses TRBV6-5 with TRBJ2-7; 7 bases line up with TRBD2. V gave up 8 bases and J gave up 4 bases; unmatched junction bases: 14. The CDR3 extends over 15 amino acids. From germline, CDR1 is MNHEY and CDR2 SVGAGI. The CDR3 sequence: CASLGRGRGDYEQYF. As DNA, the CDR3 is TGTGCCAGCCTTGGAAGAGGCCGGGGGGATTACGAGCAGTACTTC.

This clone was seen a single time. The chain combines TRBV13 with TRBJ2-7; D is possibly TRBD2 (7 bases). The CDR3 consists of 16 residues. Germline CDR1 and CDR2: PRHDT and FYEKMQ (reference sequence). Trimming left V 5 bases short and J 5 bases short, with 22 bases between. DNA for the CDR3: TGTGCCAGCAGCCTCTCATACAGGGAGGGTTGGGACGAGCAGTACTTC. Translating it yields CASSLSYREGWDEQYF. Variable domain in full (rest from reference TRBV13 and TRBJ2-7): AAGVIQSPRHLIKEKRETATLKCYPIPRHDTVYWYQQGPGQDPQFLISFYEKMQSDKGSIPDRFSAQQFSDYHSELNMSSLELGDSALYFCASSLSYREGWDEQYFGPGTRLTVT.

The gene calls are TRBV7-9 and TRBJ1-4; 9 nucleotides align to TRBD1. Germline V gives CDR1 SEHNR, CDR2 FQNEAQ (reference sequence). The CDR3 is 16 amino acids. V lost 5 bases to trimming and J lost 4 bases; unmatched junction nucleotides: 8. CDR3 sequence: CASSPGTGYRNEKLFF. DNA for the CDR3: TGTGCCAGCAGCCCTGGGACAGGGTATCGTAATGAAAAACTGTTTTTT.

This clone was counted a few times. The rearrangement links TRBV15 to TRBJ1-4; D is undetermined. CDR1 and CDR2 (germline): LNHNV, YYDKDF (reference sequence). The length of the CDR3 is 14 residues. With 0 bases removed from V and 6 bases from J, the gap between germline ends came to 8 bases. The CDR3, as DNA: TGTGCCACCAGCAGAGATCGGCAGGATGAAAAACTGTTTTTT. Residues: CATSRDRQDEKLFF.

CDR3 in DNA: TGCGCCAGCAGCCTCCCGCAGGGGGCGAGAGATACGCAGTATTTT. Encoded protein: CASSLPQGARDTQYF. The gene calls are TRBV5-1 and TRBJ2-3, with TRBD1 matching 8 bases. Per the germline V gene, CDR1 is SGHRS and CDR2 is YFSETQ. The CDR3 totals 15 residues. V shed 4 bases and J 5 bases; nucleotides not matched to a gene: 9.

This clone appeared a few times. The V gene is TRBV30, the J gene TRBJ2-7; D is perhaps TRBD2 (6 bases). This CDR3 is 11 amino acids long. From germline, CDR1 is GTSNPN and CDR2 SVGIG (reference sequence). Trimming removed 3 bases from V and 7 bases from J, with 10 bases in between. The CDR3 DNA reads TGTGCCTGGAGCTGGGGAGGTGAGCAGTACTTC. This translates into CAWSWGGEQYF.

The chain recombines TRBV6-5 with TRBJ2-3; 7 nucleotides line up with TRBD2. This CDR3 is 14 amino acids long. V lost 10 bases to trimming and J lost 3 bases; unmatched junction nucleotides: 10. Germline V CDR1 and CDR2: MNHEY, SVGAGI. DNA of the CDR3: TGTGCCACCACCCGCGTGCGGGGGACAGATACGCAGTATTTT. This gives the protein CATTRVRGTDTQYF.

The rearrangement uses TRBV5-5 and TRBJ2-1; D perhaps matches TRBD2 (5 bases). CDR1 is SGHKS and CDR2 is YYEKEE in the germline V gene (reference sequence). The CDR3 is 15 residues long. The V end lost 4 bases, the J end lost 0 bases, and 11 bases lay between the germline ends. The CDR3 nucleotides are TGTGCCAGCAGCGACTACGCGGGCTCCTACAATGAGCAGTTCTTC. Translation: CASSDYAGSYNEQFF.

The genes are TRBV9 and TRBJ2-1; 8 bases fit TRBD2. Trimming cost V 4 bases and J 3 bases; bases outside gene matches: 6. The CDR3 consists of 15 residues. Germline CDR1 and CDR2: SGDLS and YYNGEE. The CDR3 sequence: CASSPSGSFYNEQFF. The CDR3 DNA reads TGTGCCAGCAGCCCCAGCGGGAGCTTCTACAATGAGCAGTTCTTC.

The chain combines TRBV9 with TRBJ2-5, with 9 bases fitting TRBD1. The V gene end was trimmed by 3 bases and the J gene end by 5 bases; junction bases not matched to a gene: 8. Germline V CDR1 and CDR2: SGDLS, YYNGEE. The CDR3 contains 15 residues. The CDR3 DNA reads TGTGCCAGCAGCGCGACAGGGGGAGTAAGTGAGACCCAGTACTTC. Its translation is CASSATGGVSETQYF.

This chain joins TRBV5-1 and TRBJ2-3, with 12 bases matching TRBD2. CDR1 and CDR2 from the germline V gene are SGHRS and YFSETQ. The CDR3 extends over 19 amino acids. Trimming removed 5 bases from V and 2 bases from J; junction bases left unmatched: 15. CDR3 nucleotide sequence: TGCGCCAGCAGTAGAAAGGCTAGCGGGAGGGCCGGGGACACAGATACGCAGTATTTT. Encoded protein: CASSRKASGRAGDTDTQYF.

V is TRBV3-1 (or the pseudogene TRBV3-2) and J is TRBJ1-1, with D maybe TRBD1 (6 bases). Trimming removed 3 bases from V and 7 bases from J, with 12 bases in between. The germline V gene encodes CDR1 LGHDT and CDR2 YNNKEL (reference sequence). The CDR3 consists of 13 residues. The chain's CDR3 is CASSQGAVGEAFF. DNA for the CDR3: TGTGCCAGCAGCCAGGGGGCGGTCGGTGAAGCTTTCTTT.

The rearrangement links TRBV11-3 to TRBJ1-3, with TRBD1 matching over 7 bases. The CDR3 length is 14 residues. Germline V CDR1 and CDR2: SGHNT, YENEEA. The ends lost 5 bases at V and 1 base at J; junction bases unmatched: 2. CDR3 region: CASSPGQSGNTIYF. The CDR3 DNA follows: TGTGCCAGCAGCCCGGGACAGTCTGGAAACACCATATATTTT.

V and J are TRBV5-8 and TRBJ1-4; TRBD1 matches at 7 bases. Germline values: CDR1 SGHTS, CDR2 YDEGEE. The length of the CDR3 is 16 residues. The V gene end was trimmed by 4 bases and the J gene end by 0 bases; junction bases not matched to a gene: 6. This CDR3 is CASSPGQLATNEKLFF. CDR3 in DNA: TGTGCCAGCAGCCCGGGACAGCTCGCAACTAATGAAAAACTGTTTTTT.

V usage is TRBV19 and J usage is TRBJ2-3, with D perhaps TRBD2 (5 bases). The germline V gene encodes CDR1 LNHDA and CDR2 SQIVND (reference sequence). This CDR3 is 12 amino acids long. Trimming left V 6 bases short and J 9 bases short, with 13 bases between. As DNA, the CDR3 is TGTGCCAGTAGACTCAGCGGAGACACGCAGTATTTT. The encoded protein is CASRLSGDTQYF.

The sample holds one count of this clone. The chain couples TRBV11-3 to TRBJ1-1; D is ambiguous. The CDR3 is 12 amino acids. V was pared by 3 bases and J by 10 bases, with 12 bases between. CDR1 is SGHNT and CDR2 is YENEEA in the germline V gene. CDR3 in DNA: TGTGCCAGCAGCTTGAGGGAGGGAGTAGCTTTCTTT. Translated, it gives CASSLREGVAFF.